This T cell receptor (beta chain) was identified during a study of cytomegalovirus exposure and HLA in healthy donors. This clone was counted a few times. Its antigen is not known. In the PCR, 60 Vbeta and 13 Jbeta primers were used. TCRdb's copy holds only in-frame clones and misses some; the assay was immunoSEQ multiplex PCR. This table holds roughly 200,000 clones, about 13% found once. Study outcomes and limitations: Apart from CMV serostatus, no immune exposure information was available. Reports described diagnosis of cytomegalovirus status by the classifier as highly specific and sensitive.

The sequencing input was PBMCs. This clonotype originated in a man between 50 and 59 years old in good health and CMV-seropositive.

CDR3 sequence reads: CASSLAGMRTEAFF. The CDR3 region has the DNA TGCGCCAGCAGCTTGGCGGGGATGAGGACTGAAGCTTTCTTT. The genes are TRBV5-1 and TRBJ1-1; D is unresolved. The CDR3 consists of 14 residues. V lost 0 bases, J lost 5 bases, and 11 bases lay in between. Germline V gene sequence: CDR1 SGHRS, CDR2 YFSETQ.